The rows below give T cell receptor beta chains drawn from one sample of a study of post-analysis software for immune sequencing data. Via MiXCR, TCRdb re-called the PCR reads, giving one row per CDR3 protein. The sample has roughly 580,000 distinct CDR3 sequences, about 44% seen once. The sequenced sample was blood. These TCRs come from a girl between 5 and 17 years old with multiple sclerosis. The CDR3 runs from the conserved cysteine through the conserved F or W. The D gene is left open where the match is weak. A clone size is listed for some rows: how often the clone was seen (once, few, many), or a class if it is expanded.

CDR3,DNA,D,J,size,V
CASSYVGEYGYTF,TGTGCCAGCAGTTACGTTGGGGAGTATGGCTACACCTTC,NA,TRBJ1-2,NA,TRBV6-5
CAGRRGGHEQYF,TGTGCCGGCAGGCGGGGGGGACACGAGCAGTACTTC,TRBD2,TRBJ2-7,NA,TRBV12-3/TRBV12-4
CASSRQDMYEQYF,TGTGCCAGCAGTCGACAGGACATGTACGAGCAGTACTTC,NA,TRBJ2-7,few,TRBV12-3/TRBV12-4
CASSEGTRYTF,TGTGCCAGCAGTGAAGGTACACGCTACACCTTC,NA,TRBJ1-2,NA,TRBV6-1
CSASRLGITDTQYF,TGCAGTGCTAGTCGGCTAGGTATCACAGATACGCAGTATTTT,NA,TRBJ2-3,few,TRBV20-1
CSARVLGLPDTQYF,TGCAGTGCTAGAGTTTTAGGACTCCCAGATACGCAGTATTTT,NA,TRBJ2-3,NA,TRBV20-1
CASSLRLGMGKRGSYEQYF,TGTGCCAGCAGCTTAAGGCTGGGGATGGGGAAGCGAGGATCCTACGAGCAGTACTTC,NA,TRBJ2-7,NA,TRBV7-9
CASSAWTGNQETQYF,TGCGCCAGCAGCGCCTGGACAGGGAACCAAGAGACCCAGTACTTC,TRBD1,TRBJ2-5,few,TRBV5-1
CASSDGTGSTDTQYF,TGTGCCAGCAGTGACGGGACAGGGTCCACAGATACGCAGTATTTT,TRBD1,TRBJ2-3,NA,TRBV6-4
CSVSLYNEQFF,TGCAGCGTCAGTCTCTACAATGAGCAGTTCTTC,NA,TRBJ2-1,few,TRBV29-1
CASSVGDLSSYEQYF,TGTGCCAGCAGCGTAGGGGACCTTAGCTCCTACGAGCAGTACTTC,NA,TRBJ2-7,few,TRBV9
CASSFNQDEQYF,TGCGCCAGCAGCTTTAATCAGGATGAGCAGTACTTC,NA,TRBJ2-5,NA,TRBV5-1
CASSGDRAGGYTF,TGCGCCAGCAGCGGGGACAGGGCTGGGGGCTACACCTTC,TRBD1,TRBJ1-2,NA,TRBV5-1
CASSLVTGYTF,TGTGCCAGCAGTTTAGTTACTGGCTACACCTTC,NA,TRBJ1-2,NA,TRBV12-3/TRBV12-4
CASSYNRGSSYNSPLHF,TGTGCCAGCAGTTATAACAGGGGGAGCTCCTATAATTCACCCCTCCACTTT,TRBD1,TRBJ1-6,NA,TRBV12-3/TRBV12-4
CASSLHAYGYTF,TGTGCCAGCAGCCTTCACGCATATGGCTACACCTTC,NA,TRBJ1-2,NA,TRBV7-2
CSARDRTGQEGYTF,TGCAGTGCTAGAGATCGGACAGGGCAAGAGGGCTACACCTTC,TRBD1,TRBJ1-2,NA,TRBV20-1
CATAESGSTIQYF,TGTGCCACCGCGGAATCGGGATCTACCATTCAGTACTTC,NA,TRBJ2-4,few,TRBV15
CASTPTGIQETQYF,TGTGCCAGCACCCCGACGGGGATACAAGAGACCCAGTACTTC,NA,TRBJ2-5,NA,TRBV7-9
CASSYSNNGPYEQYF,TGTGCCAGCAGTTACTCGAATAACGGTCCCTACGAGCAGTACTTC,NA,TRBJ2-7,NA,TRBV6-5
CASRKTGGTNEKLFF,TGTGCCAGCAGAAAAACAGGGGGGACTAATGAAAAACTGTTTTTT,TRBD1,TRBJ1-4,NA,TRBV12-3/TRBV12-4
CASSQIAGDQETQYF,TGTGCCAGCAGTCAAATAGCGGGAGACCAAGAGACCCAGTACTTC,TRBD2,TRBJ2-5,few,TRBV6-4
CASSLRGGGEKLFF,TGTGCCAGCAGCTTGAGGGGAGGGGGAGAAAAACTGTTTTTT,NA,TRBJ1-4,NA,TRBV5-6
CASTFLGTPYEQYF,TGTGCCAGCACCTTTCTAGGTACCCCCTACGAGCAGTACTTC,NA,TRBJ2-7,few,TRBV12-3/TRBV12-4
CSARAPTSGAPYEQYF,TGCAGTGCTAGAGCTCCGACTAGCGGGGCCCCCTACGAGCAGTACTTC,TRBD2,TRBJ2-7,NA,TRBV20-1
CASSPTSRDTQYF,TGTGCCAGCAGTCCCACCTCTAGGGATACGCAGTATTTT,NA,TRBJ2-3,NA,TRBV12-3/TRBV12-4
CASSVGRGLYEQYF,TGTGCCAGCAGCGTGGGAAGGGGGCTATACGAGCAGTACTTC,TRBD1,TRBJ2-7,NA,TRBV5-5
CASSLELSDPAFF,TGTGCCAGCAGCTTAGAATTATCAGATCCGGCTTTCTTT,NA,TRBJ1-1,once,TRBV7-6
CASTKLGLAGIASTDTQYF,TGTGCCAGCACTAAGCTCGGACTAGCGGGGATCGCTAGCACAGATACGCAGTATTTT,TRBD2,TRBJ2-3,NA,TRBV12-3/TRBV12-4
CASSPTSGSYEQYF,TGTGCCAGCAGCCCAACTAGCGGGAGTTACGAGCAGTACTTC,TRBD2,TRBJ2-7,many,TRBV12-3/TRBV12-4
CASSYPTGTYNEQFF,TGTGCCAGCAGTTACCCGACAGGGACCTACAATGAGCAGTTCTTC,TRBD1,TRBJ2-1,NA,TRBV6-5
CASTRGQGTSYEQFF,TGTGCCAGCACCAGGGGACAGGGAACATCCTACGAGCAGTTCTTC,TRBD1,TRBJ2-1,NA,TRBV2
CSALRTSGRRSGANVLTF,TGCAGTGCCCTTCGAACTAGCGGGAGACGGTCTGGGGCCAACGTCCTGACTTTC,TRBD2,TRBJ2-6,few,TRBV20-1
CSTRERGAMSTEAFF,TGCAGTACTAGAGAGAGAGGAGCCATGAGCACTGAAGCTTTCTTT,NA,TRBJ1-1,NA,TRBV20-1
CASTKRGRAQENEQFF,TGTGCCAGCACCAAACGCGGGAGGGCCCAGGAGAATGAGCAGTTCTTC,TRBD2,TRBJ2-1,NA,TRBV12-3/TRBV12-4
CASSDIGSFIAKNIQYF,TGTGCCAGCAGTGACATCGGTTCCTTCATAGCCAAAAACATTCAGTACTTC,NA,TRBJ2-4,few,TRBV6-1
CATSRDARNNYGYTF,TGTGCCACCAGCAGAGATGCGCGGAATAACTATGGCTACACCTTC,NA,TRBJ1-2,NA,TRBV15
CASTSGQGKMNTEAFF,TGCGCCAGCACGTCGGGACAGGGGAAAATGAACACTGAAGCTTTCTTT,TRBD1,TRBJ1-1,NA,TRBV5-1
CASSLAGGGEQFF,TGTGCCAGCAGTTTGGCGGGCGGAGGTGAGCAGTTCTTC,NA,TRBJ2-1,many,TRBV12-3/TRBV12-4
CASSCAESDYNEQFF,TGTGCCAGCAGTTGTGCGGAGTCAGACTACAATGAGCAGTTCTTC,NA,TRBJ2-1,NA,TRBV12-3/TRBV12-4
CSASGQGARANYGYTF,TGCAGTGCTAGCGGACAGGGGGCTCGAGCTAACTATGGCTACACCTTC,TRBD1,TRBJ1-2,many,TRBV20-1
CAISPLGGGTEAFF,TGTGCCATCAGTCCTCTGGGAGGAGGCACTGAAGCTTTCTTT,NA,TRBJ1-1,few,TRBV10-3
CASSERARGGQETQYF,TGTGCCAGCAGCGAGAGGGCCCGGGGGGGCCAGGAGACCCAGTACTTC,TRBD2,TRBJ2-5,NA,TRBV4-2
CASSPGQYNEQFF,TGTGCCAGCTCACCAGGTCAATACAATGAGCAGTTCTTC,NA,TRBJ2-1,many,TRBV18
CSARDRAGYGQFF,TGCAGTGCTAGAGATAGGGCCGGGTACGGGCAGTTCTTC,NA,TRBJ2-1,NA,TRBV20-1
CASRDPFWDLPNYGYTF,TGTGCCAGCAGGGACCCGTTTTGGGACCTTCCTAACTATGGCTACACCTTC,NA,TRBJ1-2,NA,TRBV6-6
CASSGFGDNYGYTF,TGTGCCAGCAGTGGGTTCGGGGATAACTATGGCTACACCTTC,NA,TRBJ1-2,once,TRBV12-3/TRBV12-4
CASSSRDRQETQYF,TGTGCCAGCAGCTCCCGGGACAGGCAAGAGACCCAGTACTTC,TRBD1,TRBJ2-5,NA,TRBV7-2
CAISPPQGNYGYTF,TGTGCCATCAGCCCCCCCCAGGGGAACTATGGCTACACCTTC,NA,TRBJ1-2,NA,TRBV10-3
CAISESNTNYGYTF,TGTGCCATCAGTGAGTCTAACACGAACTATGGCTACACCTTC,NA,TRBJ1-2,NA,TRBV10-3